This T cell receptor beta chain was sequenced for a study of control samples from healthy donors and cancer patients (dated by TCRdb to 2019 to 2021). Including the terminal cysteine and phenylalanine, the CDR3 comprises 15 residues. The retained sequence is limited to the CDR3, 45 bases, with the frame set at the first base. According to the germline V gene, CDR1 reads MDHEN and CDR2 reads SYDVKM. Trimmed from V: 6 bases; trimmed from J: 4 bases; junction bases lacking a gene match: 9. The library came from the immunoSEQ multiplex PCR assay. TCRdb took over this immuneACCESS table, retaining in-frame rearrangements with V and J assigned. Such tables are incomplete; in checked studies, under half of the missing clones stem from an unresolved V gene, and the remainder is unexplained. A total of tens of thousands of clones appear in this sample, 85% to 95% of them only once. The top ten hold about 2.4% of the sample.

In its sample, this clone was seen once. No antigen is known for it. No per-base quality is available; no much larger clone lies one base away. The sequence came from a young man in good health. The V gene is TRBV28 and the J gene is TRBJ2-3; 8 of the junction bases match TRBD1. Sequenced: blood. CDR3 loop: CASRGSGGEADTQYF. The DNA sequence reads TGTGCCAGCAGGGGATCAGGGGGCGAGGCAGATACGCAGTATTTT.